The clone carrying this T cell receptor beta chain was seen repeatedly, ten times or more. The target antigen is unknown. This record comes from a study of T cells in Graves' hyperthyroidism and ophthalmopathy. Study overall: Initial diagnosis, before any treatment, was when peripheral blood was collected. Study findings and constraints: Model output signaled ophthalmopathy a median approximately six months ahead of onset.

Researchers defined stable Graves' hyperthyroidism as no ophthalmopathy progression within 18 months. Extraction of PBMCs used 7.5 to 10 ml of fresh peripheral blood. Germline V gives CDR1 LGHDT, CDR2 YNNKEL (reference sequence). The CDR3 is 14 amino acids. The V and J ends lost 1 base and 1 base respectively, with 5 bases between them. Amplified regions were TCR beta CDR3 sequences from RNA transcripts. The TCR CDR3 first-round RT-PCR relied on the HTBI primer set. Each CDR3 protein is one row after TCRdb ran MiXCR on the multiplex PCR reads. The data show 300,000 to 450,000 distinct CDR3 sequences, 15% seen once.

The source of this sequence is a woman aged 25 to 39 with Graves' hyperthyroidism. The source material was blood. The J gene is TRBJ1-5, the V gene TRBV3-1, with D uncertain. The CDR3 bases are TGTGCCAGCAGCCAAGTACAGAGCAATCAGCCCCAGCATTTT. Protein product: CASSQVQSNQPQHF.